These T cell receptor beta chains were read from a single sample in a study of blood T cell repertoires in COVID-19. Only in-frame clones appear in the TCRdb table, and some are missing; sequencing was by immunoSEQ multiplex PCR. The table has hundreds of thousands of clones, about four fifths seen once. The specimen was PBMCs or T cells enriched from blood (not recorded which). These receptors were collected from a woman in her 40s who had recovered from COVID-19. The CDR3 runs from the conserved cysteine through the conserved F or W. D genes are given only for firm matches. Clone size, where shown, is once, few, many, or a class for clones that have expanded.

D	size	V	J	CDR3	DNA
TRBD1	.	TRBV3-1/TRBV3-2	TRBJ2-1	CASSQDWTGGLNEQFF	TGTGCCAGCAGCCAAGATTGGACAGGGGGCTTGAATGAGCAGTTCTTC
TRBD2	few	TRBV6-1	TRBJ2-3	CASSGREYGGSGTDTQYF	TGTGCCAGCAGTGGAAGAGAGTATGGCGGTAGCGGGACAGATACGCAGTATTTT
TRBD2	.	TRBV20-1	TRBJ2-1	CSVPSGTRGLF	TGCAGTGTTCCCTCCGGGACTAGAGGGCTCTTC
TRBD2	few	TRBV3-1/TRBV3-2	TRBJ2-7	CASSQASGPYEQYF	TGTGCCAGCAGCCAAGCTAGCGGTCCCTACGAGCAGTACTTC
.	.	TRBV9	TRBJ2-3	CASSVDPGGTDTQYF	TGTGCCAGCAGCGTAGACCCAGGGGGCACAGATACGCAGTATTTT
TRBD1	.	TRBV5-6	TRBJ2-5	CASSLAPAGGRETQYF	TGTGCCAGCAGCTTGGCCCCGGCAGGGGGTAGAGAGACCCAGTACTTC
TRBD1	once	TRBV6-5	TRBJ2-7	CASSPGQSYEQYF	TGTGCCAGCAGCCCGGGACAGAGCTACGAGCAGTACTTC
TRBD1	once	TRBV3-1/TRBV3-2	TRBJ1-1	CASSYIGDRGTQAFF	TGTGCCAGCAGCTACATAGGGGACAGGGGAACCCAAGCTTTCTTT
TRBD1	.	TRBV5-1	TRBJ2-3	CASSLVGQGTDTQYF	TGCGCCAGCAGCTTGGTGGGACAGGGCACAGATACGCAGTATTTT
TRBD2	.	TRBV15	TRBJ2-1	CATSSPLGTSGRNEQFF	TGTGCCACCAGCAGTCCACTGGGGACTAGCGGGAGGAATGAGCAGTTCTTC
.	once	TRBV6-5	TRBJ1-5	CASSSGNQPQHF	TGTGCCAGCTCCTCGGGCAATCAGCCCCAGCATTTT
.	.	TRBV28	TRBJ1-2	CASSSDTGYGYTF	TGTGCCAGCAGTTCGGACACAGGCTATGGCTACACCTTC
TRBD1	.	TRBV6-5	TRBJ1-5	CASSKDRKRPQHF	TGTGCCAGCAGTAAGGACAGGAAAAGGCCCCAGCATTTT
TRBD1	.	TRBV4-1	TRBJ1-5	CASSQAQTGNRLAQHF	TGCGCCAGCAGCCAAGCCCAGACAGGGAATCGGCTTGCCCAGCATTTT
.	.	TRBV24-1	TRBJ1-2	CATSDPTIGYTF	TGTGCCACCAGTGATCCCACTATTGGCTACACCTTC
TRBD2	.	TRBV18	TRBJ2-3	CASSGLTSGITDTQYF	TGTGCCAGCTCAGGCCTGACTAGCGGAATCACAGATACGCAGTATTTT
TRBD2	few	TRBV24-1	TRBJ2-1	CATSDISGSYNEQFF	TGTGCCACCAGTGACATTAGCGGGAGCTACAATGAGCAGTTCTTC
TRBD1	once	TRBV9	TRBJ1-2	CASSVTGTGKEGYTF	TGTGCCAGCAGCGTAACCGGGACAGGGAAGGAAGGCTACACCTTC
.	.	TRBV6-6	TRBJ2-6	CASSPIFKQASGANVLTF	TGTGCCAGCAGTCCGATTTTTAAACAGGCCTCTGGGGCCAACGTCCTGACTTTC
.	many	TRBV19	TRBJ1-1	CASHYGTEAFF	TGTGCCAGTCATTACGGGACTGAAGCTTTCTTT
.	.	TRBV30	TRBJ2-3	CAWSTLRGSDTQYF	TGTGCCTGGAGTACACTGAGGGGGTCGGATACGCAGTATTTT
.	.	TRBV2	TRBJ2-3	CASSPRASTDTQYF	TGTGCCAGCAGCCCGAGGGCTAGCACAGATACGCAGTATTTT
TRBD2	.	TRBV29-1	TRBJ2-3	CSVEDLGTAGDTDTQYF	TGCAGCGTTGAAGATCTTGGGACGGCGGGAGACACAGATACGCAGTATTTT